Sequencing of this T cell receptor (beta chain) was carried out in a study of shared T cell receptors in the human thymus. This clone was observed a single time. Assay used: immunoSEQ multiplex PCR; TCRdb lists only in-frame clones, some missing. The sample contains about 660,000 clones, over 75% of which appear only once. Separately, the same data were catalogued under a study of human thymus T cells. From that report: Having surgery to correct congenital heart defects, healthy Finnish infants acted as the donors. Thymic tissue was derived from resections collected during corrective heart surgery. Among thymic and blood repertoires, usage of V and J genes appeared biased. Related work found strong thymic repertoire overlap between unrelated individuals.

This sequence originates from a boy younger than two with a congenital heart defect. Sequences were obtained from thymocytes.

CDR3 sequence (DNA): TGCGCCAGCAGCCAAGGGTCTAGCGGCACAGATACGCAGTATTTT. Protein product: CASSQGSSGTDTQYF. The chain couples TRBV4-3 to TRBJ2-3, with D perhaps TRBD2 (6 bases). Germline V gene lookup returns CDR1 LGHNA and CDR2 YSLEER. CDR3 length: 15 residues. V lost 1 base, J lost 1 base, and 9 bases lay in between.